This TCR beta chain came from a study of blood T cell repertoires in COVID-19. Study-wide context: Material from acute and convalescent COVID-19 was sourced from the United States, Italy and Spain. T cells, B-cell-depleted T cells, or PBMCs provided the cDNA or gDNA that served as material.

V lost 2 bases and J 5 bases, leaving 12 bases between the germline ends. The CDR3 covers 14 residues. Germline V gene lookup returns CDR1 MNHNY and CDR2 SVGAGI (reference sequence). Generated by immunoSEQ multiplex PCR, the TCRdb table keeps only in-frame clones and is missing some. The table records around 100,000 clones, roughly nine tenths of them present only once. This receptor was obtained from a woman between 50 and 59 years old with COVID-19, enrolled during active disease. This chain uses TRBV6-6 with TRBJ1-1; D remains ambiguous. Material: peripheral blood. The CDR3 spells CASSYQVHRTEAFF. The DNA of the CDR3 is TGTGCCAGCAGTTACCAGGTCCATAGGACTGAAGCTTTCTTT.